The rows below give T cell receptor beta chains drawn from one sample of a study of B cell selection in AIRE deficiency. Some clones are missing from TCRdb's copy, which holds only in-frame ones; the method was immunoSEQ multiplex PCR. The sample contains roughly 25,000 clones, 90% to 98% of which appear only once. Sequenced input: CD4+CD127+ conventional T cells sorted from PBMCs. All receptors derive from a human donor in good health. The conserved cysteine and the conserved F or W are not part of the CDR3 here. Where a row states a size, it is once, few, many or the class of an expanded clone; other rows omit it.

>once|TRBV10-2|TRBJ2-7
ASSDWLADHYEQY
>NA|TRBV7-2|TRBJ2-5
ASSLKRGETQY
>NA|TRBV27|TRBJ2-7
ASRLSTGAYEQY
>NA|TRBV4-2|TRBJ2-2
ASSQEPLAGYIGELF
>NA|TRBV4-2|TRBJ1-3
ASSSSSAVGNTIY
>few|TRBV19|TRBJ1-3
ASSASGGTRNTIY
>NA|TRBV2|TRBJ2-1
ASSRSSGEQF
>NA|TRBV30|TRBJ2-7
AWRGGHGSEQY
>NA|TRBV7-2|TRBJ2-2
ASSPGLAGVNTGELF
>once|TRBV10-2|TRBJ2-7
ASSESTSGTRD
>NA|TRBV27|TRBJ1-6
ASSWDRGPLH
>NA|TRBV7-6|TRBJ1-3
ASSLGGSSSGNTIY
>NA|TRBV28|TRBJ1-2
ASSLSWTGGYT
>NA|TRBV1|TRBJ2-6
TSRLGCAQSRANVLT
>NA|TRBV7-9|TRBJ2-3
ASSLSSGHMY
>NA|TRBV11-2|TRBJ2-7
ASSLASIAGEYGEQY
>NA|TRBV29-1|TRBJ2-5
SVLRDQRETQY